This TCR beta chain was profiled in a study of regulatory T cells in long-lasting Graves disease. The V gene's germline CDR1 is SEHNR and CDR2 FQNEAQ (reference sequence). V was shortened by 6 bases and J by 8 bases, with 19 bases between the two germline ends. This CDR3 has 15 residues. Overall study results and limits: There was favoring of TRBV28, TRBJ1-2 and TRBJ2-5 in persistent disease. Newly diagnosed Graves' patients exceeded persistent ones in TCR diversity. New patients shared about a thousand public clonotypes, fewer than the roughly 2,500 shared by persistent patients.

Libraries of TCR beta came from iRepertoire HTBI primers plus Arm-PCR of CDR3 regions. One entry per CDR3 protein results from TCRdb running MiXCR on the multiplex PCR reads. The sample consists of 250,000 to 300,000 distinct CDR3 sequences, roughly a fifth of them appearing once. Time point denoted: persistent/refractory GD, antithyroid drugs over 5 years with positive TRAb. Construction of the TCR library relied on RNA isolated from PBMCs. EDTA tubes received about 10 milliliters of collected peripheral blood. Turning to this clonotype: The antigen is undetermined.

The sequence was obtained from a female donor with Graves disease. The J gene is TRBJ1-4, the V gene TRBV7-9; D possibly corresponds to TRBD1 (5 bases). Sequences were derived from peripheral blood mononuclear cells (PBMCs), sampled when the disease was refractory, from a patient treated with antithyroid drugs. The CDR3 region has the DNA TGTGCCAGCAGTCTATTCCGGGACGGAAAGGAAAAACTGTTTTTT. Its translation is CASSLFRDGKEKLFF.